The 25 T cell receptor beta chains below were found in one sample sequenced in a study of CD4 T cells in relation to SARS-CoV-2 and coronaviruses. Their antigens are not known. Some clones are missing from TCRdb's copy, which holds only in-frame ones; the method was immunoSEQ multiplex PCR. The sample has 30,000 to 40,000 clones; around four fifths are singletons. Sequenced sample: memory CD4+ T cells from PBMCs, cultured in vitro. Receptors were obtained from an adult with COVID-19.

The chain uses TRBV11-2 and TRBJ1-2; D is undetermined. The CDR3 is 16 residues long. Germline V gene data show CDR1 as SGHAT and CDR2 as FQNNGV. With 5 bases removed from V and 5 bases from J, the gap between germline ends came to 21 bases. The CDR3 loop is CASSPVVGGRGYGYTF. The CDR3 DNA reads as TGTGCCAGCAGCCCGGTAGTGGGAGGGCGAGGGTATGGCTACACCTTC.

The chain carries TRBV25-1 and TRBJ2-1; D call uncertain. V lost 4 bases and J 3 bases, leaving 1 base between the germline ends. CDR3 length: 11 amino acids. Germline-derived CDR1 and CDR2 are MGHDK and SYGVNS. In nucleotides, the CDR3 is TGTGCCAGCAGTGTCTACAATGAGCAGTTCTTC. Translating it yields CASSVYNEQFF.

For the CDR3, the DNA is TGTGCCAGCAGCCAAGCTAGTACGAAGTATGAGCAGTTCTTC. Amino acid sequence: CASSQASTKYEQFF. The chain has TRBV14 and TRBJ2-1, with D hard to call. Trimming removed 1 base at V and 8 bases at J, with 12 bases between. This CDR3 comprises 14 residues. Germline V gives CDR1 SGHDN, CDR2 FVKESK.

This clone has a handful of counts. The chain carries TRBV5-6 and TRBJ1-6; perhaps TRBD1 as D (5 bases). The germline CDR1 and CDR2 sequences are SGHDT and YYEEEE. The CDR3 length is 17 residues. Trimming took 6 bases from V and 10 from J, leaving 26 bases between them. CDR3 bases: TGTGCCAGCAATCAGGGTGTCAGGCGGCCGAGAGGGTCACCCCTCCACTTT. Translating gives CASNQGVRRPRGSPLHF.

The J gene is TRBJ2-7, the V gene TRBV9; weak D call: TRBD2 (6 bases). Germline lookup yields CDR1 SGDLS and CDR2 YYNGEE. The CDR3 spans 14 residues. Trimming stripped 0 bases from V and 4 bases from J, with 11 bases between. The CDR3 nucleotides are TGTGCCAGCAGCGTAGCGGGAGTAGCTTACGAGCAGTACTTC. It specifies CASSVAGVAYEQYF.

The CDR3 protein is CASSVDLLSGYTF. In DNA form, the CDR3 reads TGTGCCAGCAGCGTAGATTTGTTGAGTGGCTACACCTTC. V gene TRBV9 combines with J gene TRBJ1-2; no definite D call. The CDR3 has 13 residues. V was pared by 0 bases and J by 7 bases, with 10 bases between. Germline V gives CDR1 SGDLS, CDR2 YYNGEE.

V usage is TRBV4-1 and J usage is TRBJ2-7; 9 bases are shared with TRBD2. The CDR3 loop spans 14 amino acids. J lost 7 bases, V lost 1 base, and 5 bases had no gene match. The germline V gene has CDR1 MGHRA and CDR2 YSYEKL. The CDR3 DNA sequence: TGCGCCAGCAGCCAAGTGGGACTAGCACGGGAGCAGTACTTC. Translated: CASSQVGLAREQYF.

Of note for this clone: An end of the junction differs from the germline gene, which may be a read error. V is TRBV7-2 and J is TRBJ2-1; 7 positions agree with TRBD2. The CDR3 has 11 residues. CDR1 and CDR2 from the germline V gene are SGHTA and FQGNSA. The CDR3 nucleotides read TGTGCCAGCAGTTTAGCGGGTGAGCAGTTCTTC. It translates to CASSLAGEQFF. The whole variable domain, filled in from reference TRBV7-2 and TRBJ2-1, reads GAGVSQSPSNKVTEKGKDVELRCDPISGHTALYWYRQSLGQGLEFLIYFQGNSAPDKSGLPSDRFSAERTGGSVSTLTIQRTQQEDSAVYLCASSLAGEQFFGPGTRLTVL.

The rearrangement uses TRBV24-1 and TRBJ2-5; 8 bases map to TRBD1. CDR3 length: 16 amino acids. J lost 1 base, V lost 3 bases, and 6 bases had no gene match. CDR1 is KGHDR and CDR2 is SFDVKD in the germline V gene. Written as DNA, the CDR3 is TGTGCCACCAGTGATAGAGGGGACAGGTCCCAAGAGACCCAGTACTTC. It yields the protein CATSDRGDRSQETQYF.

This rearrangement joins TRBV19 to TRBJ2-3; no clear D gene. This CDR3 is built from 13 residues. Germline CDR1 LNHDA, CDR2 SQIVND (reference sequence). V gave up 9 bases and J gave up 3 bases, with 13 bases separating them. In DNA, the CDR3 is TGTGCCAGCGCCCTACTCGGGACAGATACGCAGTATTTT. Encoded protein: CASALLGTDTQYF.

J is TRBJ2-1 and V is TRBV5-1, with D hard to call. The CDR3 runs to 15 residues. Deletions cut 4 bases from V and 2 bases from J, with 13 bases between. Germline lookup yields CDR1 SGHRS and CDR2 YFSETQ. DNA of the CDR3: TGCGCCAGCAGCCTGTATTCCGACCCCTACAATGAGCAGTTCTTC. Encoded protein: CASSLYSDPYNEQFF.

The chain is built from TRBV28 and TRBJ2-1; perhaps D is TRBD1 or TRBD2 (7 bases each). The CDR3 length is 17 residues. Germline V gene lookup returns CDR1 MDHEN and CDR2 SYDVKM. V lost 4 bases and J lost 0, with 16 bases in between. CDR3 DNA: TGTGCCAGCAGTTCCGGGGGGACAGCGAGCTCCTACAATGAGCAGTTCTTC. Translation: CASSSGGTASSYNEQFF.

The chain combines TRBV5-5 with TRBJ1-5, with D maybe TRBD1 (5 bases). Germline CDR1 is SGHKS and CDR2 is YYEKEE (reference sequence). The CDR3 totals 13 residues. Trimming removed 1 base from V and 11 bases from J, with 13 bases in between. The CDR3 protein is CASSLSGSPAQHF. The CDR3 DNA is TGTGCCAGCAGCTTGTCAGGGAGTCCGGCCCAGCATTTT.

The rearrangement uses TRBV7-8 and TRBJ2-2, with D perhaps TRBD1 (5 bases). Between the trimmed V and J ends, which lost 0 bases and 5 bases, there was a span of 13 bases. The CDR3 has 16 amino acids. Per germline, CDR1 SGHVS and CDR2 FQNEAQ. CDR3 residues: CASSLAQGRWTGELFF. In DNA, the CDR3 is TGTGCCAGCAGCTTAGCGCAGGGTAGATGGACCGGGGAGCTGTTTTTT.

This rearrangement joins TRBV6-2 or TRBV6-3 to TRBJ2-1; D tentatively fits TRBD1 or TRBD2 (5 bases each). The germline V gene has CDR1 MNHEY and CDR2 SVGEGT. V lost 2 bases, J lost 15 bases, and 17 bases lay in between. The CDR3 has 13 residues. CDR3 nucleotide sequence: TGTGCCAGCAGTTACCGGGGCGGATCGGGCTGGTTCTTC. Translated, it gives CASSYRGGSGWFF.

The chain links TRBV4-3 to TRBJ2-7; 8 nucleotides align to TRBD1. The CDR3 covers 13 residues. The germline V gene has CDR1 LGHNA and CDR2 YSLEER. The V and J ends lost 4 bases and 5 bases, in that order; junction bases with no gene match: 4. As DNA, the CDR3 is TGCGCCAGCAGCCCCGGACAGGGCCACGAGCAGTACTTC. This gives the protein CASSPGQGHEQYF.

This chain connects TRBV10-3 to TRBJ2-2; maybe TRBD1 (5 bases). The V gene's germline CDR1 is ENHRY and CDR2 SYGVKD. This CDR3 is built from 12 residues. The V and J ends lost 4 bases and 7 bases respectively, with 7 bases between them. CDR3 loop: CAISAGNGELFF. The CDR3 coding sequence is TGTGCCATCAGTGCAGGGAACGGGGAGCTGTTTTTT.

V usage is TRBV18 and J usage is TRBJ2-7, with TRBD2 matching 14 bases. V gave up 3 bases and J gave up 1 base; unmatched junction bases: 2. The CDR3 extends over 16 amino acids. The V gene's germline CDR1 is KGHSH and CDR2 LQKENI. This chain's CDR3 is CASSPGTSGSSYEQYF. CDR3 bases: TGTGCCAGCTCACCGGGGACTAGCGGGAGTTCCTACGAGCAGTACTTC.

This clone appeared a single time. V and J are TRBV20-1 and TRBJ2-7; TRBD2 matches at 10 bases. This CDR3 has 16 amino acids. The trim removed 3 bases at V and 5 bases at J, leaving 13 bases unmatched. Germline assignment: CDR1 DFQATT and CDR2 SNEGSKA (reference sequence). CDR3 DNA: TGCAGTGCTAGTGCCCAGACTAGCGGGTACCCGAACGAGCAGTACTTC. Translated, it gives CSASAQTSGYPNEQYF.

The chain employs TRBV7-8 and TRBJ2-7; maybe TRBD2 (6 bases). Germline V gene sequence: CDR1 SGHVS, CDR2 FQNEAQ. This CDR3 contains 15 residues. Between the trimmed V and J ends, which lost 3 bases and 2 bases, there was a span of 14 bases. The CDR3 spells CASSLVGTGTYEQYF. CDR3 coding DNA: TGTGCCAGCAGCTTGGTCGGGACTGGAACCTACGAGCAGTACTTC.

For the CDR3, the DNA is TGTGCCAGCAGTTTGACCCCAGTAGTAGGTGGCTACACCTTC. It encodes CASSLTPVVGGYTF. This chain connects TRBV28 to TRBJ1-2; D is uncertain. CDR1 is MDHEN, CDR2 SYDVKM, per germline. The CDR3 is 14 residues long. V lost 3 bases and J 7 bases, leaving 15 bases between the germline ends.

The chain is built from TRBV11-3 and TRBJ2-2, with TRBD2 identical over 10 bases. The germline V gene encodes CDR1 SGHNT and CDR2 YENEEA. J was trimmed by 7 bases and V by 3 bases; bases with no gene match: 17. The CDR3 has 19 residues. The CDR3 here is CASSFTGSGAGGEHGELFF. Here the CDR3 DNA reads TGTGCCAGCAGCTTCACAGGGTCGGGAGCGGGAGGGGAGCACGGGGAGCTGTTTTTT.

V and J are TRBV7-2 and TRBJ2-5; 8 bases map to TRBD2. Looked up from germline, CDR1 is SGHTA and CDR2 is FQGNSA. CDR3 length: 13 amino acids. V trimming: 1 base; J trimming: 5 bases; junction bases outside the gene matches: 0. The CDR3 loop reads CASSLGLAETQYF. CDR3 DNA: TGTGCCAGCAGCTTAGGACTAGCGGAGACCCAGTACTTC.

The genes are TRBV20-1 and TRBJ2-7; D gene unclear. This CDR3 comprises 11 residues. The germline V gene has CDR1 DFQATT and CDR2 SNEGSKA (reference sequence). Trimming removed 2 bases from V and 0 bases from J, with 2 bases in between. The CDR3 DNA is TGCAGTGCTAGAAACTCCTACGAGCAGTACTTC. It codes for CSARNSYEQYF.

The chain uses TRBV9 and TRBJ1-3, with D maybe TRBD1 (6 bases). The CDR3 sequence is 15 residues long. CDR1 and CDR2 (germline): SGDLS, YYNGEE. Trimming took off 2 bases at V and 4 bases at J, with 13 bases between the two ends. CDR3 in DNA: TGTGCCAGCAGCGTGGACTACAGGGTGGGAAACACCATATATTTT. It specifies CASSVDYRVGNTIYF.